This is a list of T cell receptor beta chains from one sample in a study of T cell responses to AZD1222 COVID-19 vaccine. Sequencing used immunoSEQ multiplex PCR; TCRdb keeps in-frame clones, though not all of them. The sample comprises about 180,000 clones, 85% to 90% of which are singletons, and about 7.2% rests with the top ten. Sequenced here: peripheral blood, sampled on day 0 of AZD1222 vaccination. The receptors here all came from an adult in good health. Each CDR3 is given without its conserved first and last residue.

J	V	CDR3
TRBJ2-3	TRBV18	ASSDDSSTDTQY
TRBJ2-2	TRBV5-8	ASSLDTGLNTGELF
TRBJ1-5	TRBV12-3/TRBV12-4	ASKQGDQPQH
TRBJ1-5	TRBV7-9	ASSPGGGGDQPQH
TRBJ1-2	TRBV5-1	ASSWGDREERGYT
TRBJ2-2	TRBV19	ASSLPPGNTGELF
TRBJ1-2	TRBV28	ASSSGLGYT
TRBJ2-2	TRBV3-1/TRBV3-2	ASTATGWGTGELF
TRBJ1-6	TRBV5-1	ASSWDVRPLH
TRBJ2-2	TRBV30	AWSSEGLSGELF
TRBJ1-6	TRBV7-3	ASSLKGKGSPLH
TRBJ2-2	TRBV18	ASSPRRIGELF
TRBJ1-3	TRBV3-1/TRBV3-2	ASSRSTGTGNTIY
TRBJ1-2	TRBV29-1	SAGRDRGVDGYT
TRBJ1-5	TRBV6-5	ASSSDQPQH
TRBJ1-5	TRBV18	ASSPDPNQPQH
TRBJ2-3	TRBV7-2	ASSLSGGAIDTQY
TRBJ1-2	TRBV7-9	ASSLAGGINYGYT
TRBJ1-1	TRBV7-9	ASTPGFATGTEAF
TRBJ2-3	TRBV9	ASSGLAGGRDTQY
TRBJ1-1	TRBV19	ASSIDHNTNTEAF
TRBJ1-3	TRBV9	ASSPRGLGTGAGNTIY